This T cell receptor beta chain is from a study of a mutant IDH1 vaccine in newly diagnosed glioma. Study background: Standard pretreatment was either radiotherapy, temozolomide, or, for most, radiochemotherapy with temozolomide.

Findings and caveats of the study: Pseudoprogression appeared unlinked to shifts in leading peripheral T cell clonotypes.

Points on this clone: No antigen is known for it.

Deletions cut 8 bases from V and 6 bases from J, with 19 bases between. Germline assignment: CDR1 MNHNS and CDR2 SASEGT. The CDR3 extends over 14 amino acids. The sample's time point: week 5, during vaccination. Doses comprised 300 ug of mutant IDH1 20-mer peptide each, plus topical imiquimod. Assay: immunoSEQ multiplex PCR; the TCRdb copy retains only in-frame clones and omits some. Of 30,000 to 40,000 clones listed, 45% to 70% are singletons. This material consisted of PBMCs, taken from a glioma patient whose treatment included an IDH1 peptide vaccine. The chain has TRBV6-1 and TRBJ1-2; D gene ambiguous. The receptor comes from a woman under 30 with glioma. The CDR3 nucleotides are TGTGCCAGCTGGGCCCGGGGTGGCGCGGATGGCTACACCTTC. This codes for CASWARGGADGYTF.